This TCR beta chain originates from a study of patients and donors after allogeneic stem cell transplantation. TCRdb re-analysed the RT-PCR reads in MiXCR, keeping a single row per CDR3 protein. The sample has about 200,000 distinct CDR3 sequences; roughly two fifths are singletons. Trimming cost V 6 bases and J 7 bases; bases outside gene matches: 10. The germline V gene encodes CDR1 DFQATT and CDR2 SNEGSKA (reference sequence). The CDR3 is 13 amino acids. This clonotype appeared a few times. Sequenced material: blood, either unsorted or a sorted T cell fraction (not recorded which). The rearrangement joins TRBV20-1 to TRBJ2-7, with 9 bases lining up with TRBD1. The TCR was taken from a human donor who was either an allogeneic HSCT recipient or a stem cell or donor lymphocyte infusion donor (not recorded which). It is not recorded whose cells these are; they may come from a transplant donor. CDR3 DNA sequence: TGCAGTGCCCTCACAGGGGGCAAGTGGGAGCAGTACTTC. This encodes CSALTGGKWEQYF.